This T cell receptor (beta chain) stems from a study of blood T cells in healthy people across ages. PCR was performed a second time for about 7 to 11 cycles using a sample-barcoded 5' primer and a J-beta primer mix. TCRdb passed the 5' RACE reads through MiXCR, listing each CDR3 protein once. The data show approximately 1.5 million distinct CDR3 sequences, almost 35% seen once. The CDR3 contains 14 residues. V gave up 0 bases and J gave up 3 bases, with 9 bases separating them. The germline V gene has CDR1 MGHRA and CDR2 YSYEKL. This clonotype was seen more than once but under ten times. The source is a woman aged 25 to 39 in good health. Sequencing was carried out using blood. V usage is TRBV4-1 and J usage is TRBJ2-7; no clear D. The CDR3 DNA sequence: TGCGCCAGCAGCCAAGACGGGCTGTACTACGAGCAGTACTTC. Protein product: CASSQDGLYYEQYF.